Below are 23 T cell receptor beta chains sequenced from a single sample in a study of T cells in women clearing cervical HPV infection. Clones were read by immunoSEQ multiplex PCR, and TCRdb kept only the in-frame ones, dropping some. The table lists 25,000 to 35,000 clones. The sample comprised blood buffy coat. The receptors come from a woman between 18 and 75 years old with a cervical HPV16 infection that either progressed to CIN3+ or cleared (not recorded which).

As regards this clone: Coverage ceases 3 residues before the CDR3 finishes, and the germline J gene fills in the end. V and J are TRBV24-1 and TRBJ2-7; the D gene is possibly TRBD2 (6 bases). Germline V gene data show CDR1 as KGHDR and CDR2 as SFDVKD. The V end lost 5 bases, the J end lost 5 bases, and 9 bases lay between the germline ends. The CDR3 is 12 amino acids. This chain's CDR3 is CATSGRGHEQYF. CDR3 bases read: TGTGCCACCAGTGGGAGGGGCCACGAG.

Of note for this clone: Read sequence stops 3 residues before the CDR3 end, and the germline J gene provides the missing end. This rearrangement joins TRBV7-2 to TRBJ1-5, with 7 bases identical to TRBD1. CDR1 SGHTA and CDR2 FQGNSA come from the germline V gene. This CDR3 has 15 amino acids. J lost 7 bases, V lost 5 bases, and 11 bases had no gene match. This chain's CDR3 is CASSPKGGGGQPQHF. The sequenced part of the CDR3 DNA is TGTGCCAGCAGCCCCAAGGGAGGGGGCGGACAGCCC.

CDR3 sequence: CSATGLRTGVTDTQYF. The DNA read from the CDR3 is TGCAGTGCTACGGGGCTTCGGACAGGGGTCACAGATACG. The V gene is TRBV20-1, the J gene TRBJ2-3; TRBD1 matches at 9 bases. From the germline J gene comes the end of the CDR3, since the read stops 3 residues before it. The CDR3 has 16 residues. Germline V CDR1 and CDR2: DFQATT, SNEGSKA (reference sequence). Trimming cost V 4 bases and J 2 bases; bases outside gene matches: 10.

On this clone itself: The sequenced fragment ends 3 residues before the CDR3 boundary, so the rest is inferred from the germline J gene. V and J are TRBV20-1 and TRBJ2-5, with TRBD1 as a possible D gene (6 bases). This CDR3 region has 15 residues. Germline V gene data show CDR1 as DFQATT and CDR2 as SNEGSKA (reference sequence). The ends were cut back, 4 bases at V and 4 bases at J, with 19 bases in the middle. CDR3 DNA, as far as it was read: TGCAGTGCTATTTATAACAATGACAGGAGAGAGACC. The encoded protein is CSAIYNNDRRET. The whole CDR3 reads CSAIYNNDRRETQYF.

Details on this clone: Read sequence stops 3 residues before the CDR3 end, and the germline J gene provides the missing end. The chain joins TRBV7-8 to TRBJ1-6; 9 positions match TRBD1. Germline assignment: CDR1 SGHVS and CDR2 FQNEAQ. CDR3 length: 16 residues. With 0 bases clipped from V and 7 bases from J, the junction kept 4 bases outside the gene matches. The sequenced CDR3 bases are TGTGCCAGCAGCTTAGCCACAGGGGGCCAGAATTCACCC. Protein sequence: CASSLATGGQNSP. The CDR3, in full, reads CASSLATGGQNSPLHF.

For this clone: The junction departs from the called germline gene at one end, perhaps through a read error. From the germline J gene comes the end of the CDR3, since the read stops 3 residues before it. Other nucleotide sequences in the sample specify the same CDR3. This chain connects TRBV30 to TRBJ1-3; a possible D gene is TRBD1 (5 bases). The germline V gene has CDR1 GTSNPN and CDR2 SVGIG (reference sequence). The CDR3 is 13 amino acids. The CDR3 reads CAWSPGGANTIYF. CDR3 DNA, as far as it was read: TGTGCCTGGAGTCCGGGGGGTGCGAACACA.

Comments on this clone: The CDR3 extends 3 residues past the end of the read, so its final part is completed from the germline J gene. J is TRBJ1-5 and V is TRBV19; no reliable D call. This CDR3 comprises 15 residues. From germline, CDR1 is LNHDA and CDR2 SQIVND (reference sequence). The germline V and J ends were trimmed by 3 bases and 0 bases, with 9 bases remaining between them. The CDR3 bases that were read are TGTGCCAGTAGTATGGTAGCGGATAGCAATCAGCCC. Protein sequence: CASSMVADSNQP. The entire CDR3 reads CASSMVADSNQPQHF. Together with reference TRBV19 and TRBJ1-5, the CDR3 gives the full variable domain: DGGITQSPKYLFRKEGQNVTLSCEQNLNHDAMYWYRQDPGQGLRLIYYSQIVNDFQKGDIAEGYSVSREKKESFPLTVTSAQKNPTAFYLCASSMVADSNQPQHFGDGTRLSIL.

Note on this clone: From the germline J gene comes the end of the CDR3, since the read stops 3 residues before it. The chain recombines TRBV14 with TRBJ2-7, with TRBD2 matching 7 bases. Germline V lookup: CDR1 SGHDN, CDR2 FVKESK. Losses at the gene ends were 4 bases for V and 3 bases for J; bases not matched to a gene: 0. This CDR3 contains 12 residues. The sequenced CDR3 bases are TGTGCCAGCAGCCCTAGCGGCTACGAG. Protein: CASSPSGYE. The complete CDR3 protein is CASSPSGYEQYF.

On this clone itself: With the read ending 3 residues before the CDR3 end, the germline J gene is used to fill in that end. This sequence joins TRBV5-1 and TRBJ2-7, with TRBD2 matching 8 bases. Germline assignment: CDR1 SGHRS and CDR2 YFSETQ. V was clipped by 4 bases and J by 3 bases; unmatched bases: 9. The CDR3 runs to 15 residues. CDR3 in amino acids: CASSVSSGGYYEQYF. CDR3 DNA (partial): TGCGCCAGCAGCGTCTCAAGCGGGGGTTACTACGAG.

About this clone: The read comes to an end 3 residues before the CDR3 does, leaving the germline J gene to fill in the end. The chain combines TRBV7-8 with TRBJ2-1; 8 bases map to TRBD1. The trim removed 5 bases at V and 6 bases at J, leaving 3 bases unmatched. Germline CDR1 reads SGHVS; CDR2 reads FQNEAQ. This CDR3 is built from 13 residues. The CDR3: CASSPDRGNEQFF. The sequenced CDR3 bases are TGTGCCAGCAGCCCAGACAGGGGCAATGAG. Filled out from reference TRBV7-8 and TRBJ2-1, the complete variable domain reads GAGVSQSPRYKVAKRGQDVALRCDPISGHVSLFWYQQALGQGPEFLTYFQNEAQLDKSGLPSDRFFAERPEGSVSTLKIQRTQQEDSAVYLCASSPDRGNEQFFGPGTRLTVL.

For this clone: The read gets to within 3 residues of the CDR3 end, and the germline J gene fills in the rest. V usage is TRBV7-9 and J usage is TRBJ1-2, with TRBD1 identical over 7 bases. The CDR3 totals 15 residues. The V gene's germline CDR1 is SEHNR and CDR2 FQNEAQ (reference sequence). CDR3 bases read: TGTGCCAGCAGCTTATCACAGGGGACAATCTACGAC. Its protein product is CASSLSQGTIYD. The entire CDR3 protein reads CASSLSQGTIYDYTF.

On this clone: The CDR3 goes on 3 residues after the read ends, and that part is filled in from the germline J gene. The chain carries TRBV14 and TRBJ1-2; no firm D call. This CDR3 is 13 amino acids long. The germline V gene encodes CDR1 SGHDN and CDR2 FVKESK. The CDR3 here is CASSEWPAGFYTF. Incomplete CDR3 DNA: TGTGCCAGCAGCGAATGGCCAGCGGGATTT.

With regard to this clone: The read terminates 3 residues ahead of where the CDR3 ends, so the germline J gene completes it. The chain is built from TRBV5-1 and TRBJ2-1; 9 bases align to TRBD2. Germline CDR1 reads SGHRS; CDR2 reads YFSETQ. This CDR3 is built from 16 residues. The V and J ends lost 2 bases and 6 bases, in that order; junction bases with no gene match: 9. The CDR3 region is CASSFDSGRLANEQFF. CDR3 DNA, as far as it was read: TGCGCCAGCAGCTTTGATAGCGGGAGATTGGCCAATGAG.

CDR3 DNA (partial): TGTGCCAGCTCCCTAGCGGGAGGGCCACAGGAAGATACG. Translated: CASSLAGGPQEDT. The full CDR3 protein reads CASSLAGGPQEDTQYF. The V gene is TRBV13, the J gene TRBJ2-3, with TRBD2 matching 12 bases. The read comes to an end 3 residues before the CDR3 does, leaving the germline J gene to fill in the end. The CDR3 is 16 amino acids. Germline loops: CDR1 PRHDT, CDR2 FYEKMQ (reference sequence). V was clipped by 8 bases and J by 5 bases; unmatched bases: 11.

Notes on this clone: The read ends 3 residues early relative to the CDR3; the germline J gene fills the gap. V gene TRBV29-1 combines with J gene TRBJ2-3, with D unresolved. This CDR3 has 11 amino acids. Germline-derived CDR1 and CDR2 are SQVTM and ANQGSEA. The CDR3 region is CSATYVETQYF. CDR3 DNA, as far as it was read: TGCAGCGCGACTTATGTCGAGACG.

Regarding this clone: Read data end 3 residues before the CDR3 end; the end is taken from the germline J gene. J is TRBJ2-1 and V is TRBV27; TRBD2 matches at 13 bases. The trim removed 0 bases at V and 4 bases at J, leaving 0 bases unmatched. Germline V gene sequence: CDR1 MNHEY, CDR2 SMNVEV (reference sequence). The CDR3 has 16 residues. The DNA read from the CDR3 is TGTGCCAGCAGTTTATCGACTAGCGGGGGGTACAATGAG. As protein: CASSLSTSGGYNE. The full CDR3 sequence reads CASSLSTSGGYNEQFF.

With respect to this clone: The read terminates 3 residues before the CDR3 end, so the remaining end is supplied by the germline J gene. V gene TRBV30 combines with J gene TRBJ2-2, with D perhaps matching TRBD2 (6 bases). The CDR3 is made up of 13 amino acids. V lost 2 bases and J lost 3, with 7 bases in between. Germline loops: CDR1 GTSNPN, CDR2 SVGIG (reference sequence). The CDR3 spells CAWSWGDTGELFF. The sequenced part of the CDR3 DNA is TGTGCCTGGAGTTGGGGGGACACCGGGGAG. Full variable domain (remainder filled in from reference TRBV30 and TRBJ2-2): SQTIHQWPATLVQPVGSPLSLECTVEGTSNPNLYWYRQAAGRGLQLLFYSVGIGQISSEVPQNLSASRPQDRQFILSSKKLLLSDSGFYLCAWSWGDTGELFFGEGSRLTVL.

Details on this clone: The read is 3 residues too short to cover the CDR3 end, so that end is filled in from the germline J gene. This sequence joins TRBV7-8 and TRBJ2-5; weak D call: TRBD2 (5 bases). CDR1 is SGHVS, CDR2 FQNEAQ, per germline. The V gene lost 1 base and the J gene lost 6 bases, with 15 bases spanning the gap. The CDR3 has 15 residues. The CDR3 loop reads CASSLGFEAVKTQYF. CDR3 bases read: TGTGCCAGCAGCTTAGGATTTGAAGCGGTGAAGACC.

As for this clone: Coverage ceases 3 residues before the CDR3 finishes, and the germline J gene fills in the end. The chain has TRBV12-3 or TRBV12-4 and TRBJ2-7; 10 nucleotides agree with TRBD2. Trimming took 3 bases from V and 2 from J; bases not matched to a gene: 10. The CDR3 has 17 residues. The CDR3 sequence: CASSLTPPSGRTYEQYF. Incomplete CDR3 DNA: TGTGCCAGCAGTTTGACCCCCCCTAGCGGGAGAACCTACGAG.

Remarks on this clone: The read finishes 3 residues shy of the CDR3 end, and the germline J gene is used to complete it. V usage is TRBV6-1 and J usage is TRBJ2-1; D assignment may be TRBD1 or TRBD2 (5 bases each). V lost 4 bases, J lost 6 bases, and 13 bases lay in between. This CDR3 contains 14 residues. Germline V CDR1 and CDR2: MNHNS, SASEGT. This CDR3 reads CASSGQGESNEQFF. CDR3 DNA, as far as it was read: TGTGCCAGCAGTGGCCAGGGAGAAAGCAATGAG.

Worth noting for this clone: With the read ending 3 residues before the CDR3 end, the germline J gene is used to fill in that end. This chain connects TRBV19 to TRBJ2-3, with 8 bases matching TRBD2. V lost 1 base to trimming and J lost 5 bases; unmatched junction nucleotides: 8. Germline V CDR1 and CDR2: LNHDA, SQIVND (reference sequence). CDR3 length: 16 amino acids. This CDR3 reads CASSIGAGGPLDTQYF. The part of the CDR3 DNA that was read is TGTGCCAGTAGTATAGGGGCGGGAGGCCCTTTAGATACG.

In the case of this clone: The CDR3 extends 3 residues past the end of the read, so its final part is completed from the germline J gene. This chain links TRBV2 with TRBJ2-1; D may be TRBD1 (6 bases). This CDR3 contains 13 residues. Germline CDR1 and CDR2: SNHLY and FYNNEI. V gave up 8 bases and J gave up 2 bases, with 10 bases separating them. The part of the CDR3 DNA that was read is TGTGCCAGCCTCAGACAGGCCTACAATGAG. Residues: CASLRQAYNE. The CDR3, in full, reads CASLRQAYNEQFF.

Turning to this clone: The read ends 3 residues before the CDR3 terminus; that terminus is restored from the germline J gene. The chain combines TRBV19 with TRBJ2-4; 9 bases agree with TRBD1. The germline gives CDR1 LNHDA, CDR2 SQIVND (reference sequence). This CDR3 region has 13 residues. The sequenced part of the CDR3 DNA is TGTGCCAGTAGTTGGGGGACAGGGTATGGT. It translates to CASSWGTGYG. In full, the CDR3 reads CASSWGTGYGQYF.